This T cell receptor beta chain appears in the sequencing data of a study of CD8+ T cells in alopecia areata. The length of the CDR3 is 14 residues. Per the germline V gene, CDR1 is GTSNPN and CDR2 is SVGIG (reference sequence). Trimming took off 5 bases at V and 4 bases at J, with 17 bases between the two ends. RNA was extracted and reverse transcribed into cDNA as the sequencing template. Sequencing used immunoSEQ multiplex PCR; TCRdb keeps in-frame clones, though not all of them. Seen here are fewer than 250,000 clones, around two fifths observed once, and the top ten hold approximately 2.4%. Treatment: oral pan-JAK inhibitor, 5-10 mg twice daily. This clone was detected only once. The antigen is undetermined. Study results and caveats: While patients received tofacitinib, many expanded lesional clones remained present in scalp and blood.

This clonotype was obtained from a human donor with alopecia areata. Sample: CD4+ T cells sorted from blood, taken between weeks 36 and 40, from a patient treated with tofacitinib. This chain uses TRBV30 with TRBJ1-1; D is unclear. The CDR3 sequence is CAWGQDGLGTEAFF. The CDR3 nucleotides read TGTGCCTGGGGCCAGGACGGCCTGGGCACTGAAGCTTTCTTT.